Listed below are T cell receptor beta chains from one sample, sequenced in a study of OX40 agonist ivuxolimab in advanced cancers. Measured with immunoSEQ multiplex PCR; TCRdb has only the in-frame clones, and not every one. The sample holds roughly 60,000 clones; around 88% are singletons and the top ten take about 0.62%. The sample consisted of CD4+ or CD8+ T cells sorted from blood, taken in a trial of the OX40 agonist ivuxolimab. The receptors shown here come from an adult with an advanced solid tumor such as melanoma, head and neck, liver or kidney cancer. Each CDR3 is given with its conserved first and last residue. Each record gives: D gene, J gene, V gene, clone size, CDR3 DNA, CDR3 protein. A D gene is named only where the DNA matches it firmly. For some rows the clone size is stated as once, few or many, or as a class when expanded; others skip it.

.,TRBJ2-7,TRBV4-2,.,TGTGCCAGCAGCCAAGATACGACCATACAGGGCTCCTACGAGCAGTACTTC,CASSQDTTIQGSYEQYF
.,TRBJ1-5,TRBV27,once,TGTGCCAGCAGCAAGTCGCCCTTCCAGCCCCAGCATTTT,CASSKSPFQPQHF
TRBD1,TRBJ2-7,TRBV28,few,TGTGCCAGCAGTTTAGGAGGACAGGCGTCCTACGAGCAGTACTTC,CASSLGGQASYEQYF
.,TRBJ2-7,TRBV18,.,TGTGCCAGCTCGGCCGGGATGGGGGTAGAGGGGACCTACGAGCAGTACTTC,CASSAGMGVEGTYEQYF
TRBD2,TRBJ2-2,TRBV13,.,TGTGCCAGCAGCGCAATGCTAGCGGGAGGGCCCGGGGAGCTGTTTTTT,CASSAMLAGGPGELFF
.,TRBJ1-1,TRBV14,.,TGTGCCAGCAGCCAAGACGGGCGGACAGACACTGAAGCTTTCTTT,CASSQDGRTDTEAFF
.,TRBJ2-1,TRBV9,.,TGTGCCAGCAGCGTAGACCCCGATCCGTCTAGTTTCAATGAGCAGTTCTTC,CASSVDPDPSSFNEQFF
.,TRBJ2-7,TRBV19,.,TGTGCCAGTAGTATAAGGGCAGGGTTCTACGAGCAGTACTTC,CASSIRAGFYEQYF
.,TRBJ1-1,TRBV21-1,once,TGTGCCAGCAGCGGCACGAGGGGCACTGAAGCTTTCTTT,CASSGTRGTEAFF
TRBD1,TRBJ2-7,TRBV6-6,.,TGTGCCAGCACTATCGGACAGGGGATTTACGAGCAGTACTTC,CASTIGQGIYEQYF
.,TRBJ2-3,TRBV5-1,.,TGCGCCAGCAGTTATACGGGACTTAGCACAGATACGCAGTATTTT,CASSYTGLSTDTQYF
TRBD1,TRBJ2-2,TRBV19,.,TGTGCCAGTAGTTTCCAGGGGGCTTCTATCGGGGAGCTGTTTTTT,CASSFQGASIGELFF
.,TRBJ2-7,TRBV28,.,TGTGCCAGTTCCCGACTCGCCTACGAGCAGTACTTC,CASSRLAYEQYF
.,TRBJ2-7,TRBV6-5,.,TGTGCCAGCAGTTACGCCAGGGGAAACTACGAGCAGTACTTC,CASSYARGNYEQYF
.,TRBJ2-6,TRBV5-6,.,TGTGCCAGCAGCTTGCGGGGCAGCCATCGCTCTGGGGCCAACGTCCTGACTTTC,CASSLRGSHRSGANVLTF
.,TRBJ2-7,TRBV9,.,TGTGCCAGCAGCGTAGAGGCAGGAATCTACGAGCAGTACTTC,CASSVEAGIYEQYF
TRBD1,TRBJ2-1,TRBV5-1,.,TGCGCCAGCAGTTTCCCGGGTGGACAGGGGTTTAACAATGAGCAGTTCTTC,CASSFPGGQGFNNEQFF
.,TRBJ1-2,TRBV9,.,TGTGCCAGCAGCGTGGCTGGGACCCTACCCAACTATGGCTACACCTTC,CASSVAGTLPNYGYTF
TRBD2,TRBJ2-5,TRBV7-2,.,TGTGCCAGCAGCTGGGGACTAGAGAGAGAGGCCCAGTACTTC,CASSWGLEREAQYF
.,TRBJ2-7,TRBV6-1,.,TGTGCCAGCAGTGATGACCGAAGGGGTTACGAGCAGTACTTC,CASSDDRRGYEQYF
.,TRBJ1-2,TRBV2,few,TGTGCCAGCAGCCAGGGGCAGGATGGCTACACCTTC,CASSQGQDGYTF
.,TRBJ1-5,TRBV7-9,.,TGTGCCAGCAGCCAGGGTAGCAATCAGCCCCAGCATTTT,CASSQGSNQPQHF
TRBD2,TRBJ2-3,TRBV6-6,.,TGTGCCAGCAGGCGGGGGGCAGATACGCAGTATTTT,CASRRGADTQYF
TRBD2,TRBJ2-1,TRBV15,.,TGTGCCACCAGTACTAGCGGGACAAACCGGTACAATGAGCAGTTCTTC,CATSTSGTNRYNEQFF
.,TRBJ2-1,TRBV14,.,TGTGCCAGCAGCCAATATATGTTGGGCTACAATGAGCAGTTCTTC,CASSQYMLGYNEQFF
TRBD1,TRBJ2-1,TRBV2,.,TGTGCCAGCAGTCCATCTAGGGGGCGAAGTCTAAATGAGCAGTTCTTC,CASSPSRGRSLNEQFF
TRBD1,TRBJ1-2,TRBV6-1,few,TGTGCCAGCAGCCCGGACAGGGTTGGCTACACCTTC,CASSPDRVGYTF
.,TRBJ1-2,TRBV28,.,TGTGCCAGCAGTTTGGCAGGGGAAGGAGTAACGGGCGGCTACACCTTC,CASSLAGEGVTGGYTF
TRBD2,TRBJ2-2,TRBV5-1,.,TGCGCCAGCAGCTTGCTAGCGGGAGGAAGGACCGGGGAGCTGTTTTTT,CASSLLAGGRTGELFF
TRBD2,TRBJ2-7,TRBV7-9,few,TGTGCCAGCAGCACGGGACTAGCGGGAGGAGGGCAGTACTTC,CASSTGLAGGGQYF
TRBD2,TRBJ2-3,TRBV11-2,.,TGTGCCAGCAGCTTAGTGGGGGGAGGGCCCCCAGATACGCAGTATTTT,CASSLVGGGPPDTQYF
TRBD2,TRBJ2-5,TRBV10-3,.,TGTGCCACCGGGACTAGCGGGAGTCTGGGTAGGGAGACCCAGTACTTC,CATGTSGSLGRETQYF
TRBD2,TRBJ2-2,TRBV2,.,TGTGCCAGCAGTCCCACAGCGGGAGGGCCTCCCGGGGAGCTGTTTTTT,CASSPTAGGPPGELFF
TRBD1,TRBJ1-1,TRBV27,.,TGTGCCAGCAGCCGACAGGGACGGACTGAAGCTTTCTTT,CASSRQGRTEAFF
TRBD1,TRBJ2-5,TRBV30,.,TGTGCCTGGCAGGACAGGGGGGAAGAGACCCAGTACTTC,CAWQDRGEETQYF
TRBD1,TRBJ2-7,TRBV5-1,.,TGCGCCAGCAGCTTGGGGGACAGGCCATCCTCCGAGCAGTACTTC,CASSLGDRPSSEQYF
.,TRBJ1-1,TRBV30,few,TGTGCCTGGAGTGTAAGGGAGACTGAAGCTTTCTTT,CAWSVRETEAFF
TRBD2,TRBJ2-2,TRBV2,.,TGTGCCAGCAGTGATCCCCTAACTAGCGGGCCCACCGGGGAGCTGTTTTTT,CASSDPLTSGPTGELFF
TRBD2,TRBJ2-7,TRBV11-2,.,TGTGCCAGCAGCTTGTTGACTAGCGGGAAATACTTC,CASSLLTSGKYF
.,TRBJ2-7,TRBV2,.,TGTGCCAGCAGTGATGGGGTAAGGTCCTACGAGCAGTACTTC,CASSDGVRSYEQYF